Following are 27 T cell receptor beta chains from one sample sequenced in a study of T-cell memory formation after mild COVID-19. TCRdb analysed the 5' RACE reads with MiXCR anew, one entry per CDR3 protein. The sample consists of 500,000 to 650,000 distinct CDR3 sequences, less than 25% of them appearing once. The material sequenced was PBMCs or a T cell subset sorted from them (not recorded which). The receptor set was obtained from an adult woman who had mild COVID-19 (a few samples of this study predate the infection). Cell type and time point are not known.

The V call is TRBV29-1, the J call TRBJ2-7; 10 nucleotides match TRBD1. The CDR3 length is 12 residues. Germline trimming cut 4 bases from V and 5 bases from J; bases unmatched to any gene: 2. CDR1 is SQVTM, CDR2 ANQGSEA, per germline. The CDR3 DNA sequence: TGCAGCGTTGGGACAGGGGGTAACGAGCAGTACTTC. Translation: CSVGTGGNEQYF.

Here the CDR3 reads CASSPRDYHNEQFF. CDR3 bases: TGCGCCAGCAGCCCCCGGGACTACCACAATGAGCAGTTCTTC. The V gene is TRBV5-1, the J gene TRBJ2-1, with 7 bases fitting TRBD2. Per the germline V gene, CDR1 is SGHRS and CDR2 is YFSETQ. The CDR3 has 14 amino acids. V shed 4 bases, J shed 5 bases, and the junction held 6 bases outside the gene matches.

This clonotype was counted ten times or more. The CDR3: CASSPRRDGSYEQYF. Here the CDR3 DNA reads TGTGCCAGCAGCCCAAGACGGGACGGCTCCTACGAGCAGTACTTC. The chain uses TRBV9 and TRBJ2-7; D tentatively reads TRBD1 or TRBD2 (5 bases each). The V gene lost 4 bases and the J gene lost 0 bases, with 14 bases spanning the gap. This CDR3 comprises 15 residues. Germline loops: CDR1 SGDLS, CDR2 YYNGEE.

J is TRBJ2-7 and V is TRBV3-1, with D perhaps matching TRBD1 (6 bases). Between the trimmed V and J ends, which lost 1 base and 12 bases, there was a span of 16 bases. Germline V gene data show CDR1 as LGHDT and CDR2 as YNNKEL (reference sequence). The CDR3 sequence is 13 residues long. The CDR3 sequence is CASSQGNRAVGYF. Written as DNA, the CDR3 is TGTGCCAGCAGCCAAGGGAACAGGGCGGTGGGGTACTTC.

This clonotype showed up just a few times. The chain is built from TRBV7-9 and TRBJ2-7; weak D call: TRBD1 (6 bases). The CDR3 covers 16 residues. Germline CDR1 reads SEHNR; CDR2 reads FQNEAQ (reference sequence). The V end was cut by 2 bases, the J end by 4 bases, with 18 bases between. The CDR3 loop is CASSLSGQSRGYEQYF. The CDR3 nucleotides are TGTGCCAGCAGCTTAAGCGGACAGTCCAGAGGATACGAGCAGTACTTC.

This clonotype was seen a few times. The gene calls are TRBV5-6 and TRBJ1-1; D is ambiguous. The length of the CDR3 is 12 residues. The ends were cut back, 4 bases at V and 10 bases at J, with 14 bases in the middle. Germline loops: CDR1 SGHDT, CDR2 YYEEEE. CDR3 in amino acids: CASSLRTVGAFF. The CDR3 region has the DNA TGTGCCAGCAGCCTACGGACCGTGGGAGCTTTCTTT.

The V call is TRBV5-1, the J call TRBJ2-7; 8 bases are shared with TRBD1. Unmatched junction bases numbered 6, after V lost 3 bases and J lost 1 base. In germline, CDR1 is SGHRS, CDR2 YFSETQ. CDR3 length equals 15 residues. The CDR3 here is CASSWAQGASYEQYF. In DNA form, the CDR3 reads TGCGCCAGCAGCTGGGCGCAGGGGGCTTCCTACGAGCAGTACTTC. The full variable domain, completed using reference TRBV5-1 and TRBJ2-7, is KAGVTQTPRYLIKTRGQQVTLSCSPISGHRSVSWYQQTPGQGLQFLFEYFSETQRNKGNFPGRFSGRQFSNSRSEMNVSTLELGDSALYLCASSWAQGASYEQYFGPGTRLTVT.

V gene TRBV7-9 combines with J gene TRBJ1-1, with 8 positions matching TRBD1. Germline trimming cut 4 bases from V and 0 bases from J; bases unmatched to any gene: 10. Germline CDR1 SEHNR, CDR2 FQNEAQ (reference sequence). The CDR3 has 17 residues. The CDR3 protein is CASSSYTWDRMNTEAFF. The CDR3 DNA reads TGTGCCAGCAGCTCATACACGTGGGACAGGATGAACACTGAAGCTTTCTTT. The whole variable domain, remainder taken from reference TRBV7-9 and TRBJ1-1, is DTGVSQNPRHKITKRGQNVTFRCDPISEHNRLYWYRQTLGQGPEFLTYFQNEAQLEKSRLLSDRFSAERPKGSFSTLEIQRTEQGDSAMYLCASSSYTWDRMNTEAFFGQGTRLTVV.

The table lists this clonotype with a few counts. The rearrangement uses TRBV9 and TRBJ2-1; no clear D. V gave up 0 bases and J gave up 6 bases, with 10 bases separating them. Germline V CDR1 and CDR2: SGDLS, YYNGEE. CDR3 length equals 14 residues. In DNA, the CDR3 is TGTGCCAGCAGCGTAGAAACTACTTTCAATGAGCAGTTCTTC. Its protein is CASSVETTFNEQFF.

This chain joins TRBV6-5 and TRBJ2-7; unclear D gene. The CDR3 is 14 amino acids. Germline V lookup: CDR1 MNHEY, CDR2 SVGAGI. V was clipped by 0 bases and J by 3 bases, with 9 bases between them. The CDR3 region has the DNA TGTGCCAGCAGTTACTCGATGGGCAACTACGAGCAGTACTTC. This gives the protein CASSYSMGNYEQYF.

The rearrangement joins TRBV12-3 or TRBV12-4 to TRBJ2-3; 8 bases fit TRBD2. This CDR3 is 17 amino acids long. Trimming removed 4 bases from V and 5 bases from J; junction bases left unmatched: 14. In DNA form, the CDR3 reads TGTGCCAGCAGTTCCTACCCAGCGGGAGAAGTAAGAGATACGCAGTATTTT. It specifies CASSSYPAGEVRDTQYF.

The chain combines TRBV6-1 with TRBJ2-1; 7 bases are a match to TRBD2. This CDR3 comprises 13 residues. Germline V CDR1 and CDR2: MNHNS, SASEGT. The V and J ends lost 7 bases and 9 bases, in that order; junction bases with no gene match: 9. CDR3 sequence (DNA): TGTGCCAGCATGAGCCTAGCGGCCGTTGAGCAGTTCTTC. Encoded protein: CASMSLAAVEQFF.

The chain uses TRBV25-1 and TRBJ1-5; D not certain. The CDR3 totals 14 residues. CDR1 and CDR2 (germline): MGHDK, SYGVNS. The V end was cut by 0 bases, the J end by 4 bases, with 7 bases between. CDR3 sequence: CASSEYTANQPQHF. As DNA, the CDR3 is TGTGCCAGCAGTGAATATACAGCGAATCAGCCCCAGCATTTT.

This chain links TRBV11-2 with TRBJ1-1; D perhaps matches TRBD1 (6 bases). Germline values: CDR1 SGHAT, CDR2 FQNNGV. The CDR3 has 14 residues. The germline V and J ends were trimmed by 4 bases and 4 bases, with 13 bases remaining between them. CDR3 sequence reads: CASSSGGAGTEAFF. The CDR3 DNA is TGTGCCAGCAGCTCCGGGGGGGCAGGCACTGAAGCTTTCTTT. Supplemented by reference TRBV11-2 and TRBJ1-1, the full variable domain reads EAGVAQSPRYKIIEKRQSVAFWCNPISGHATLYWYQQILGQGPKLLIQFQNNGVVDDSQLPKDRFSAERLKGVDSTLKIQPAKLEDSAVYLCASSSGGAGTEAFFGQGTRLTVV.

The table lists this clonotype with a few counts. The rearrangement uses TRBV19 and TRBJ2-1; 9 nucleotides align to TRBD2. Germline assignment: CDR1 LNHDA and CDR2 SQIVND (reference sequence). The length of the CDR3 is 17 residues. Unmatched junction bases numbered 16, after V lost 5 bases and J lost 8 bases. The CDR3: CASSFQRGRAQGDEQFF. For the CDR3, the DNA is TGTGCCAGTAGTTTCCAGCGCGGGAGGGCCCAAGGCGATGAGCAGTTCTTC.

This clonotype occurred a few times. V and J are TRBV5-1 and TRBJ2-5; tentative D call: TRBD2 (6 bases). V lost 4 bases to trimming and J lost 1 base, with 11 bases between them. This CDR3 region has 14 residues. Germline CDR1 is SGHRS and CDR2 is YFSETQ. The CDR3 DNA is TGCGCCAGCAGCCGGCAGGGAGGCCAAGAGACCCAGTACTTC. Protein: CASSRQGGQETQYF.

The chain carries TRBV5-1 and TRBJ2-5, with a tentative D call TRBD1 (5 bases). The germline gives CDR1 SGHRS, CDR2 YFSETQ. This CDR3 region has 13 residues. V lost 3 bases and J lost 2, with 8 bases in between. CDR3 bases: TGCGCCAGCAGCTCTACAGGTCAAGAGACCCAGTACTTC. The encoded protein is CASSSTGQETQYF.

A few counts support this clonotype. The rearrangement uses TRBV4-2 and TRBJ2-7; possibly TRBD2 for D (6 bases). Trimming took 5 bases from V and 1 from J, leaving 15 bases between them. The length of the CDR3 is 15 residues. Germline V gene data show CDR1 as LGHNA and CDR2 as YNFKEQ. The chain's CDR3 is CASSTGDVGSYEQYF. The CDR3 DNA follows: TGTGCCAGCAGCACGGGGGACGTGGGGTCCTACGAGCAGTACTTC.

The CDR3 protein is CASSLSGRNEQFF. The DNA for the CDR3 is TGTGCCAGCAGTCTATCGGGGAGGAATGAGCAGTTCTTC. The chain employs TRBV12-3 or TRBV12-4 and TRBJ2-1, with a weak D call TRBD2 (6 bases). The CDR3 extends over 13 amino acids. Trimming took 5 bases from V and 7 from J, leaving 12 bases between them.

This sequence joins TRBV7-6 and TRBJ1-6; 9 bases agree with TRBD1. Germline CDR1 is SGHVS and CDR2 is FNYEAQ. This CDR3 comprises 18 residues. V was pared by 3 bases and J by 7 bases, with 13 bases of the junction left unmatched. The DNA for the CDR3 is TGTGCCAGCAGCTTCTCGAAAACAGGGGGCCTTTCCAATTCACCCCTCCACTTT. Its translation is CASSFSKTGGLSNSPLHF.

This clonotype was counted only a few times. This chain connects TRBV7-2 to TRBJ1-2; D uncertain. CDR1 SGHTA and CDR2 FQGNSA come from the germline V gene. This CDR3 spans 13 amino acids. Trimming stripped 4 bases from V and 3 bases from J, with 9 bases between. The CDR3 protein is CASSSRLHYGYTF. Written as DNA, the CDR3 is TGTGCCAGCAGCTCTCGCCTGCACTATGGCTACACCTTC.

This rearrangement joins TRBV4-1 to TRBJ2-7; D uncertain. Germline values: CDR1 MGHRA, CDR2 YSYEKL. The CDR3 runs to 13 residues. Trimming left V 0 bases short and J 1 base short, with 4 bases between. The DNA for the CDR3 is TGCGCCAGCAGCCAAGACGCGTCCTACGAGCAGTACTTC. This codes for CASSQDASYEQYF.

There are a few counts of this clonotype. The J gene is TRBJ2-3, the V gene TRBV15; TRBD1 aligns across 7 bases. Looked up from germline, CDR1 is LNHNV and CDR2 is YYDKDF (reference sequence). The junction had 1 base not matched to a gene; V was cut back by 0 bases and J by 1 base. The CDR3 runs 15 residues. CDR3 loop: CATSRDDRGTDTQYF. CDR3 in DNA: TGTGCCACCAGCAGAGACGACAGGGGCACAGATACGCAGTATTTT.

This chain links TRBV3-1 with TRBJ2-1, with D possibly TRBD2 on 5 matching bases. Germline-derived CDR1 and CDR2 are LGHDT and YNNKEL (reference sequence). CDR3 length: 18 amino acids. The V end lost 2 bases, the J end lost 0 bases, and 17 bases lay between the germline ends. CDR3 in DNA: TGTGCCAGCAGCCAATATCATGGCGGGCCAAGCTCCTACAATGAGCAGTTCTTC. Its translation: CASSQYHGGPSSYNEQFF.

The chain recombines TRBV9 with TRBJ2-7; 8 bases match TRBD1. Trimming took 2 bases from V and 3 from J; bases not matched to a gene: 7. The germline gives CDR1 SGDLS, CDR2 YYNGEE. The length of the CDR3 is 15 residues. CDR3 sequence (DNA): TGTGCCAGCAGCGTTAGCAGGGGGCTCCTCTACGAGCAGTACTTC. Amino acids: CASSVSRGLLYEQYF.

The genes are TRBV11-3 and TRBJ2-1; the D gene is possibly TRBD1 (6 bases). Germline CDR1 SGHNT, CDR2 YENEEA. The CDR3 has 15 amino acids. V was clipped by 5 bases and J by 8 bases, with 19 bases between them. The CDR3: CASSRGGSVGDEQFF. CDR3 DNA: TGTGCCAGCAGCAGAGGGGGTAGCGTGGGTGATGAGCAGTTCTTC.

The sample holds a few counts of this clonotype. The chain couples TRBV5-1 to TRBJ2-7, with D possibly TRBD1 on 6 matching bases. V gave up 0 bases and J gave up 1 base, with 11 bases separating them. CDR3 size: 15 residues. Germline CDR1 is SGHRS and CDR2 is YFSETQ. The CDR3 DNA sequence: TGCGCCAGCAGCTTGGATTTAGGGGGTTCCTACGAGCAGTACTTC. This encodes CASSLDLGGSYEQYF.